The 15 T cell receptor beta chains presented below share a single source sample, sequenced in a study of STAT3 mutations in large granular lymphocyte leukemia. Study observations and caveats: Every T-cell large granular lymphocyte leukemia patient had at least one immunodominant TCR beta clonotype.

For these TCRs, the target antigens are not known. Method: immunoSEQ multiplex PCR; TCRdb's copy keeps in-frame clones and lacks some. Counted here are about 1,400 clones, around two thirds occurring once; the ten biggest clones make up 30% to 40%. Sample: peripheral blood mononuclear cells. The receptors come from a woman in her 70s with T-cell large granular lymphocyte leukemia. Some clones in this sample may be carry-over from other donors' samples.

The J gene is TRBJ2-7, the V gene TRBV10-2; 9 positions match TRBD2. The CDR3 runs 14 residues. Losses at the gene ends were 8 bases for V and 5 bases for J; bases not matched to a gene: 10. Germline assignment: CDR1 WSHSY and CDR2 SAAADI. Here the CDR3 DNA reads TGCGCCAGCCTAGGGGCGGGAGGGCCCCACGAGCAGTACTTC. Its translation: CASLGAGGPHEQYF.

This chain uses TRBV29-1 with TRBJ2-1; 9 nucleotides align to TRBD2. From germline, CDR1 is SQVTM and CDR2 ANQGSEA. The CDR3 loop spans 15 amino acids. V shed 0 bases and J 6 bases; nucleotides not matched to a gene: 6. DNA of the CDR3: TGCAGCGTTGAAGACACGGGACTAGCTGCCAATGAGCAGTTCTTC. Residues: CSVEDTGLAANEQFF.

This clone was seen more than once but under ten times. CDR3 coding DNA: TGTGCCAGCAGCGCTTGGGGACAGGGGAGCCCTGAAGCTTTCTTT. This codes for CASSAWGQGSPEAFF. The chain is built from TRBV9 and TRBJ1-1; 10 positions match TRBD1. CDR3 length: 15 amino acids. Germline trimming cut 3 bases from V and 6 bases from J; bases unmatched to any gene: 8. Germline V gene data show CDR1 as SGDLS and CDR2 as YYNGEE.

The J gene is TRBJ2-7, the V gene TRBV18; TRBD1 matches 10 bases. From germline, CDR1 is KGHSH and CDR2 LQKENI. The CDR3 is 14 amino acids. V was pared by 2 bases and J by 6 bases, with 4 bases of the junction left unmatched. In DNA form, the CDR3 reads TGTGCCAGCTCACCAAAGGACAGGGGGAGCGAGCAGTACTTC. Protein: CASSPKDRGSEQYF.

This clone was picked up a small number of times. The same CDR3 also results from other DNA sequences found in this sample. The chain employs TRBV14 and TRBJ1-2, with D hard to call. Per the germline V gene, CDR1 is SGHDN and CDR2 is FVKESK. This CDR3 spans 12 amino acids. V was shortened by 2 bases and J by 4 bases, with 5 bases between the two germline ends. CDR3 in amino acids: CASSQRTYGYTF. The CDR3 DNA follows: TGTGCCAGCAGCCAACGGACCTATGGCTACACCTTC.

As concerns this clone: Compared with germline, one end of the junction differs, possibly owing to a read error. CDR3 in amino acids: CASSLGLGDSYAF. The CDR3 region has the DNA TGTGCCAGCAGCTTAGGCCTCGGGGACAGTTACGCCTTC. V is TRBV7-9 and J is TRBJ1-2; 7 nucleotides agree with TRBD1. Per germline, CDR1 SEHNR and CDR2 FQNEAQ (reference sequence). CDR3 length: 13 amino acids.

The chain carries TRBV14 and TRBJ2-7, with 8 bases matching TRBD1. With V trimmed by 5 bases and J by 5 bases, 14 bases remained unmatched. CDR3 length equals 16 residues. In germline, CDR1 is SGHDN, CDR2 FVKESK. The CDR3 nucleotides are TGTGCCAGCAGCGAATCCGGGACAGGTGTTTTCGACGAGCAGTACTTC. Translated: CASSESGTGVFDEQYF.

This clone is classed as large (0.1 to 1%). The gene calls are TRBV13 and TRBJ1-5, with D hard to call. CDR1 and CDR2 from the germline V gene are PRHDT and FYEKMQ (reference sequence). Trimming shortened V by 0 bases and J by 3 bases, and 6 bases separated the two germline ends. This CDR3 region has 14 residues. CDR3 in DNA: TGTGCCAGCAGCTTAGGTGGGTACAATCAGCCCCAGCATTTT. It is translated as CASSLGGYNQPQHF.

This clone has just a few counts. The J gene is TRBJ1-2, the V gene TRBV7-9, with a tentative D call TRBD1 (6 bases). This CDR3 contains 14 residues. Germline CDR1 reads SEHNR; CDR2 reads FQNEAQ (reference sequence). V was cut by 4 bases and J by 0 bases, with 9 bases left in between. The CDR3 sequence is CASSSDSPNYGYTF. CDR3 coding DNA: TGTGCCAGCAGCTCGGACAGTCCTAACTATGGCTACACCTTC.

The chain joins TRBV2 to TRBJ1-1, with TRBD1 as a possible D gene (5 bases). V was cut by 3 bases and J by 3 bases, with 11 bases left in between. The CDR3 sequence is 14 residues long. Germline loops: CDR1 SNHLY, CDR2 FYNNEI. CDR3 in DNA: TGTGCCAGCAGTGATCCCAGGGCGGACACTGAAGCTTTCTTT. It specifies CASSDPRADTEAFF.

This chain's CDR3 is CASSLGSETQYF. DNA for the CDR3: TGTGCCAGCAGCTTGGGTTCAGAGACCCAGTACTTC. This chain uses TRBV13 with TRBJ2-5; D is unclear. In germline, CDR1 is PRHDT, CDR2 FYEKMQ (reference sequence). The CDR3 has 12 amino acids. V lost 3 bases, J lost 4 bases, and 6 bases lay in between.

This chain links TRBV6-5 with TRBJ2-1; TRBD2 matches 13 bases. This CDR3 comprises 13 residues. Germline assignment: CDR1 MNHEY and CDR2 SVGAGI. Trimming cost V 8 bases and J 13 bases; bases outside gene matches: 8. The CDR3 nucleotides read TGTGCCAGCGGGACTAGCGGGATGTCAGGACAGTTCTTC. Protein sequence: CASGTSGMSGQFF.

J is TRBJ1-2 and V is TRBV5-1; the D is unclear. Germline CDR1 and CDR2: SGHRS and YFSETQ. The CDR3 sequence is 17 residues long. The V end was cut by 5 bases, the J end by 2 bases, with 22 bases between. CDR3 DNA: TGCGCCAGCAGTTCCGAAGCCGGGAGACTGTCAAACTATGGCTACACCTTC. Its protein product is CASSSEAGRLSNYGYTF.

The DNA for the CDR3 is TGTGCCTGGTCGGGACTAGCGGGAAACGAGCAGTACTTC. This sequence encodes CAWSGLAGNEQYF. This sequence joins TRBV30 and TRBJ2-7; TRBD2 aligns across 13 bases. CDR3 length equals 13 residues. Trimming removed 5 bases from V and 5 bases from J; junction bases left unmatched: 3. Germline CDR1 and CDR2: GTSNPN and SVGIG (reference sequence). The full variable domain, rest sourced from reference TRBV30 and TRBJ2-7, is SQTIHQWPATLVQPVGSPLSLECTVEGTSNPNLYWYRQAAGRGLQLLFYSVGIGQISSEVPQNLSASRPQDRQFILSSKKLLLSDSGFYLCAWSGLAGNEQYFGPGTRLTVT.

CDR3 in DNA: TGTGCCAGCAAGTCTGGTAGCGGGGACACAGATACGCAGTATTTT. Its protein is CASKSGSGDTDTQYF. The chain recombines TRBV28 with TRBJ2-3, with 8 bases that match TRBD2. V lost 7 bases and J lost 2; bases outside the gene matches: 8. Germline assignment: CDR1 MDHEN and CDR2 SYDVKM. The CDR3 extends over 15 amino acids. Together with reference TRBV28 and TRBJ2-3, the CDR3 gives the full variable domain: DVKVTQSSRYLVKRTGEKVFLECVQDMDHENMFWYRQDPGLGLRLIYFSYDVKMKEKGDIPEGYSVSREKKERFSLILESASTNQTSMYLCASKSGSGDTDTQYFGPGTRLTVL.